This T cell receptor (beta chain) was identified during a study of prognosis after radiotherapy for stage I lung cancer. Study-wide points: Patients who went on to get distant metastases had lower Shannon entropy after stereotactic body radiation therapy.

Multiplex PCR, run in two rounds, amplified TCR beta CDR3 from genomic DNA. During first-round PCR, primers specific to each TRBV and TRBJ gene were used. One entry per CDR3 protein, called by TCRdb with MiXCR from the multiplex PCR reads. The sample consists of 10,000 to 15,000 distinct CDR3 sequences, around two fifths of them appearing once. As for this clonotype: What it binds is unknown.

The length of the CDR3 is 13 residues. Deletions cut 2 bases from V and 5 bases from J, with 9 bases between. Germline V CDR1 and CDR2: SGHNT, YENEEA. V is TRBV11-3 and J is TRBJ2-5; D call uncertain. The material sequenced was PBMCs, taken before or after stereotactic body radiation therapy (not recorded which). The receptor comes from a donor aged 50 or older with non-small cell lung cancer. This CDR3 reads CASSLTGSETQYF. The CDR3 region has the DNA TGTGCCAGCAGCTTAACGGGTTCTGAGACCCAGTACTTC.